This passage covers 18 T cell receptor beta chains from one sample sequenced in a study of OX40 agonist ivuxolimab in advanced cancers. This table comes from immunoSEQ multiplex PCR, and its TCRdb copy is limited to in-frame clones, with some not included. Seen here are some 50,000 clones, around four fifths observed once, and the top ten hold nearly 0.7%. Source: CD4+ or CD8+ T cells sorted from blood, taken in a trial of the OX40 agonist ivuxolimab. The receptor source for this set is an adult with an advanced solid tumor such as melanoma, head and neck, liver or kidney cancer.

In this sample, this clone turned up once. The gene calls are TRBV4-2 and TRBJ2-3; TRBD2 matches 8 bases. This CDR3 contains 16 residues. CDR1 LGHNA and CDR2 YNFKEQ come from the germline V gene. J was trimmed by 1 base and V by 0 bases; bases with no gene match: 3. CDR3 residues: CASSQEPAGGTDTQYF. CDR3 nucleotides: TGTGCCAGCAGCCAAGAACCAGCGGGGGGCACAGATACGCAGTATTTT.

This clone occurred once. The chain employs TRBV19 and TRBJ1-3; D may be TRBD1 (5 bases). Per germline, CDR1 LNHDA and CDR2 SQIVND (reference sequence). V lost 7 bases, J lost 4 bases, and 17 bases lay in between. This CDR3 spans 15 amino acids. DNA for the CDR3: TGTGCCAGTACCATGGGGGGGACCTCCGGAAACACCATATATTTT. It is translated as CASTMGGTSGNTIYF.

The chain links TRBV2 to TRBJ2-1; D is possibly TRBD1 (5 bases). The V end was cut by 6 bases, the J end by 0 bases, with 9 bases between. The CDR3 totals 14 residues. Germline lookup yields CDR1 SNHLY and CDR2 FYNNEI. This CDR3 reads CASRDSSSYNEQFF. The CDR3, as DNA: TGTGCCAGCAGAGACAGTAGCTCCTACAATGAGCAGTTCTTC.

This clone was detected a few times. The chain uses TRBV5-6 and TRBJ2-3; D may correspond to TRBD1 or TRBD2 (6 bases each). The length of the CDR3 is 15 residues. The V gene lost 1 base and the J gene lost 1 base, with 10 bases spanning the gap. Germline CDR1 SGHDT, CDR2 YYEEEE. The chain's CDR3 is CASSLRGDRTDTQYF. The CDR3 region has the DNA TGTGCCAGCAGCTTGAGGGGGGACCGCACAGATACGCAGTATTTT.

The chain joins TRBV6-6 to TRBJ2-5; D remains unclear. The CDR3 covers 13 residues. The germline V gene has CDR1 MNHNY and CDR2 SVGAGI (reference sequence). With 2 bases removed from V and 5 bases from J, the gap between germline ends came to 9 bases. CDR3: CASSYPLGETQYF. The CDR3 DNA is TGTGCCAGCAGTTACCCCCTCGGGGAGACCCAGTACTTC.

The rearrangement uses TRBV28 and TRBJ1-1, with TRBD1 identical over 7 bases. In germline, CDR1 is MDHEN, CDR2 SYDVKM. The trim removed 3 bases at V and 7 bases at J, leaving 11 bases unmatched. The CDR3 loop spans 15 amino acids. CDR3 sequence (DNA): TGTGCCAGCAGTTTTAGTTCGGTCAGGGGGATTGAAGCTTTCTTT. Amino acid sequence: CASSFSSVRGIEAFF.

The CDR3 DNA sequence: TGTGCCGGTCGCGGCGGGGGGAAGCAGACCCAGTACTTC. The encoded protein is CAGRGGGKQTQYF. The chain links TRBV7-9 to TRBJ2-5; 8 bases align to TRBD2. V was pared by 11 bases and J by 6 bases, with 11 bases of the junction left unmatched. From germline, CDR1 is SEHNR and CDR2 FQNEAQ (reference sequence). The CDR3 runs 13 residues.

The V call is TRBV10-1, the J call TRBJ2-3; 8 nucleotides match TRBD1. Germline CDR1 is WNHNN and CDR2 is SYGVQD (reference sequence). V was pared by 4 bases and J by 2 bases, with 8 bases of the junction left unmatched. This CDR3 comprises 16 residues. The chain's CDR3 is CASSAQGELLTDTQYF. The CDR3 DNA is TGCGCCAGCAGTGCACAGGGGGAGCTCCTCACAGATACGCAGTATTTT.

For the CDR3, the DNA is TGTGCCAGCAGCCTAGAAGGGTTAGCGACCCAGTACTTC. Translation gives CASSLEGLATQYF. The rearrangement links TRBV7-2 to TRBJ2-5; no reliable D call. The CDR3 is made up of 13 amino acids. Per the germline V gene, CDR1 is SGHTA and CDR2 is FQGNSA. V was cut by 5 bases and J by 7 bases, with 14 bases left in between.

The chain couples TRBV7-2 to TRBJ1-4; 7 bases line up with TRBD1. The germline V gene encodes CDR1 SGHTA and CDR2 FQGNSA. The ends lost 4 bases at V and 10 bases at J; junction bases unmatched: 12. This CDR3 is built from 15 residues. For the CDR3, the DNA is TGTGCCAGCAGCTCGAGGACAGGCCCGTTAGGAAAACTGTTTTTT. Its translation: CASSSRTGPLGKLFF.

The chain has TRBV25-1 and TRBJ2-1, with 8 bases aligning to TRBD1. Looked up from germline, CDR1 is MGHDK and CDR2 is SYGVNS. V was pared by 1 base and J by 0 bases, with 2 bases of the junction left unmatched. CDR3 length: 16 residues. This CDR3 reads CASSEFGTGSYNEQFF. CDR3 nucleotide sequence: TGTGCCAGCAGTGAATTTGGGACAGGCTCCTACAATGAGCAGTTCTTC.

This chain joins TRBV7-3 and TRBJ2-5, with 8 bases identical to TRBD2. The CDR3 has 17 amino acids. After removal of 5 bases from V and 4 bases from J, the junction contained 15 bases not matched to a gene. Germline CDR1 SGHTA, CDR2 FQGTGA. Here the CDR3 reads CASSQGGGTSGLETQYF. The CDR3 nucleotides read TGTGCCAGCAGCCAAGGGGGAGGAACTAGCGGATTAGAGACCCAGTACTTC.

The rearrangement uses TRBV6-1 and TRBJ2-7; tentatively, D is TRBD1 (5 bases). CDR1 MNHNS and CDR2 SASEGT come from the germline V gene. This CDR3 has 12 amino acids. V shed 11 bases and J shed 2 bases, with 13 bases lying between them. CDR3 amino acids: CAVNRGTYEQYF. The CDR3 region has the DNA TGTGCCGTCAATAGGGGAACCTACGAGCAGTACTTC.

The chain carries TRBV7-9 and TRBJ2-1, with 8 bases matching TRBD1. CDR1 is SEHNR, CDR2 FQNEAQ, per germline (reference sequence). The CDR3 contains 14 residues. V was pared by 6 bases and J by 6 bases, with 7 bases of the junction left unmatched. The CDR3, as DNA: TGTGCCAGCAGGCTGGACAGGGTAGGCAATGAGCAGTTCTTC. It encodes CASRLDRVGNEQFF.

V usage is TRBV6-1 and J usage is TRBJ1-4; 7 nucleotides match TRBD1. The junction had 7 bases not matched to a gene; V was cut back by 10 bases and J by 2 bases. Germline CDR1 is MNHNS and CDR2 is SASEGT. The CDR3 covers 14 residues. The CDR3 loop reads CATRGTVTNEKLFF. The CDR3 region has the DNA TGTGCCACTAGGGGGACAGTCACTAATGAAAAACTGTTTTTT.

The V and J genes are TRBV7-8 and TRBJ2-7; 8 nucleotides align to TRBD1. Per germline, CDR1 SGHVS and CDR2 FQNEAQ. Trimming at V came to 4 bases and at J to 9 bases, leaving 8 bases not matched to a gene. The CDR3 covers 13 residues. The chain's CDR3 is CASSSRTGQAQYF. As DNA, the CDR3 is TGTGCCAGCAGCTCCAGGACAGGGCAGGCGCAGTACTTC.

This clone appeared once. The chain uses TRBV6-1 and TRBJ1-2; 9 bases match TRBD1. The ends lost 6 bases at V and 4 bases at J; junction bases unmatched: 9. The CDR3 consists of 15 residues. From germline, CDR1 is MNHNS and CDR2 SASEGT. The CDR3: CASRRGTGGAYGYTF. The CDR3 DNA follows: TGTGCCAGCAGAAGGGGAACAGGGGGCGCCTATGGCTACACCTTC.

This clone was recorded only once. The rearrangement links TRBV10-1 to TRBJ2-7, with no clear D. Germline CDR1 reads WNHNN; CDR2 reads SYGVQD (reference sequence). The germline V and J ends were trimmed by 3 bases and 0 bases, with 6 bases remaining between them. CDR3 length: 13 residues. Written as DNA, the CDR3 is TGCGCCAGCAGTGAATATGTCTCCTACGAGCAGTACTTC. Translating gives CASSEYVSYEQYF.